The 27 T cell receptor beta chains listed next were all sequenced from one sample in a study of OX40 agonist ivuxolimab in advanced cancers. Repertoires were generated with immunoSEQ multiplex PCR, while TCRdb's copy carries only in-frame clones and drops some. This table holds tens of thousands of clones, roughly 84% found once. Here the sequenced sample was CD4+ or CD8+ T cells sorted from blood, taken in a trial of the OX40 agonist ivuxolimab. The source is an adult with an advanced solid tumor such as melanoma, head and neck, liver or kidney cancer.

The V and J genes are TRBV6-9 and TRBJ2-4; possible D gene TRBD1, 5 bases. The length of the CDR3 is 15 residues. Germline V gene lookup returns CDR1 MNHGY and CDR2 SVAAGI. V shed 1 base and J shed 0 bases, with 7 bases lying between them. CDR3 residues: CASSYWQGAKNIQYF. The DNA of the CDR3 is TGTGCCAGCAGTTATTGGCAGGGAGCCAAAAACATTCAGTACTTC.

The chain is built from TRBV2 and TRBJ1-5, with D possibly TRBD1 on 5 matching bases. CDR1 and CDR2 (germline): SNHLY, FYNNEI. V lost 3 bases, J lost 1 base, and 10 bases lay in between. The CDR3 contains 15 residues. CDR3 amino acids: CASSELGESNQPQHF. CDR3 DNA: TGTGCCAGCAGTGAGCTGGGGGAAAGCAATCAGCCCCAGCATTTT. Supplemented by reference TRBV2 and TRBJ1-5, the full variable domain reads EPEVTQTPSHQVTQMGQEVILRCVPISNHLYFYWYRQILGQKVEFLVSFYNNEISEKSEIFDDQFSVERPDGSNFTLKIRSTKLEDSAMYFCASSELGESNQPQHFGDGTRLSIL.

The gene calls are TRBV6-1 and TRBJ1-2, with D uncertain. Germline values: CDR1 MNHNS, CDR2 SASEGT. Trimming took 7 bases from V and 3 from J, leaving 15 bases between them. CDR3 length: 14 residues. This chain's CDR3 is CASILELGDYGYTF. In nucleotides, the CDR3 is TGTGCCAGCATACTAGAGTTGGGCGACTATGGCTACACCTTC.

This chain joins TRBV5-1 and TRBJ1-4, with D maybe TRBD1 (6 bases). V dropped 4 bases and J dropped 0 bases, with 10 bases sitting between them. The CDR3 runs to 15 residues. CDR1 is SGHRS, CDR2 YFSETQ, per germline. The CDR3 sequence: CASSETGSTNEKLFF. Here the CDR3 DNA reads TGCGCCAGCAGCGAGACAGGATCAACTAATGAAAAACTGTTTTTT. Full variable domain (missing parts from reference TRBV5-1 and TRBJ1-4): KAGVTQTPRYLIKTRGQQVTLSCSPISGHRSVSWYQQTPGQGLQFLFEYFSETQRNKGNFPGRFSGRQFSNSRSEMNVSTLELGDSALYLCASSETGSTNEKLFFGSGTQLSVL.

The rearrangement joins TRBV4-1 to TRBJ2-1, with a tentative D call TRBD2 (6 bases). V was pared by 1 base and J by 13 bases, with 14 bases between. The CDR3 loop spans 13 amino acids. Germline assignment: CDR1 MGHRA and CDR2 YSYEKL. In DNA, the CDR3 is TGCGCCAGCAGCCAAGTTTTGGGACTTAATCAGTTCTTC. This gives the protein CASSQVLGLNQFF.

This clone occurred a few times. The CDR3 nucleotides are TGTGCCAGCAGCCATCGGCCCGATGGACTAGTAAACACCGGGGAGCTGTTTTTT. Amino acids: CASSHRPDGLVNTGELFF. The V call is TRBV14, the J call TRBJ2-2, with TRBD2 matching 7 bases. V trimming: 3 bases; J trimming: 2 bases; junction bases outside the gene matches: 12. Germline assignment: CDR1 SGHDN and CDR2 FVKESK. The CDR3 extends over 18 amino acids.

This chain joins TRBV30 and TRBJ1-5; 7 bases are shared with TRBD1. The CDR3 has 14 amino acids. Germline CDR1 reads GTSNPN; CDR2 reads SVGIG (reference sequence). V was pared by 2 bases and J by 6 bases, with 7 bases of the junction left unmatched. The CDR3 spells CAWSLTGVAQPQHF. The CDR3 DNA is TGTGCCTGGAGTCTTACAGGGGTGGCTCAGCCCCAGCATTTT. Full variable domain (remainder filled in from reference TRBV30 and TRBJ1-5): SQTIHQWPATLVQPVGSPLSLECTVEGTSNPNLYWYRQAAGRGLQLLFYSVGIGQISSEVPQNLSASRPQDRQFILSSKKLLLSDSGFYLCAWSLTGVAQPQHFGDGTRLSIL.

The gene calls are TRBV5-1 and TRBJ1-2; D ambiguous. Trimming stripped 0 bases from V and 0 bases from J, with 9 bases between. The CDR3 consists of 15 residues. Germline V gene lookup returns CDR1 SGHRS and CDR2 YFSETQ. In DNA, the CDR3 is TGCGCCAGCAGCTTGGCGGGAGTTTCTAACTATGGCTACACCTTC. Its translation is CASSLAGVSNYGYTF. The whole variable domain, remainder taken from reference TRBV5-1 and TRBJ1-2, is KAGVTQTPRYLIKTRGQQVTLSCSPISGHRSVSWYQQTPGQGLQFLFEYFSETQRNKGNFPGRFSGRQFSNSRSEMNVSTLELGDSALYLCASSLAGVSNYGYTFGSGTRLTVV.

This clone was counted between two and nine times. The same CDR3 arises from other DNA sequences in this sample as well. The chain couples TRBV28 to TRBJ2-7; D unclear. Trimming pared 3 bases from V and 3 bases from J, leaving 6 bases between. The CDR3 sequence is 12 residues long. The germline CDR1 and CDR2 sequences are MDHEN and SYDVKM. CDR3 DNA: TGTGCCAGCAGTTTGTCCGGCTACGAGCAGTACTTC. It is translated as CASSLSGYEQYF.

The chain couples TRBV5-6 to TRBJ2-7; no clear D gene. Germline loops: CDR1 SGHDT, CDR2 YYEEEE. Trimming stripped 0 bases from V and 2 bases from J, with 6 bases between. The CDR3 covers 13 residues. The chain's CDR3 is CASSLGRPYEQYF. CDR3 in DNA: TGTGCCAGCAGCTTGGGCAGACCCTACGAGCAGTACTTC.

V gene TRBV18 combines with J gene TRBJ2-3; D could derive from TRBD1 or TRBD2 (6 bases each). This CDR3 is 16 amino acids long. Germline loops: CDR1 KGHSH, CDR2 LQKENI. V lost 4 bases to trimming and J lost 0 bases, with 14 bases between them. The CDR3 bases are TGTGCCAGCTCACAAGTAACGGGGGCTAGCACAGATACGCAGTATTTT. Its translation: CASSQVTGASTDTQYF.

The V call is TRBV6-4, the J call TRBJ2-2; D is ambiguous. The V gene's germline CDR1 is MRHNA and CDR2 SNTAGT. The CDR3 runs to 14 residues. Trimming cost V 3 bases and J 3 bases, with 8 bases left between them. Written as DNA, the CDR3 is TGTGCCAGCAGTGAAGGTCGCGACACCGGGGAGCTGTTTTTT. Translated, it gives CASSEGRDTGELFF.

This chain links TRBV19 with TRBJ1-1; perhaps TRBD1 as D (5 bases). The V end was cut by 6 bases, the J end by 3 bases, with 11 bases between. CDR1 and CDR2 from the germline V gene are LNHDA and SQIVND (reference sequence). The CDR3 covers 13 residues. The CDR3 nucleotides are TGTGCCAGTAGATCTGGAGGGGACACTGAAGCTTTCTTT. Translation: CASRSGGDTEAFF.

The genes are TRBV6-1 and TRBJ1-5, with D maybe TRBD1 (5 bases). CDR3 length equals 17 residues. CDR1 MNHNS and CDR2 SASEGT come from the germline V gene. V was cut by 4 bases and J by 2 bases, with 18 bases left in between. The CDR3 reads CASSAGEGWYGNQPQHF. The DNA of the CDR3 is TGTGCCAGCAGTGCCGGAGAGGGGTGGTACGGCAATCAGCCCCAGCATTTT.

This rearrangement joins TRBV5-1 to TRBJ2-2, with 9 bases matching TRBD2. Germline CDR1 is SGHRS and CDR2 is YFSETQ. J lost 8 bases, V lost 5 bases, and 16 bases had no gene match. The CDR3 runs to 17 residues. CDR3: CASRPSPIAGVGGELFF. In DNA, the CDR3 is TGCGCCAGCAGGCCCTCCCCGATAGCGGGAGTTGGTGGGGAGCTGTTTTTT.

The chain has TRBV7-3 and TRBJ2-1; D is uncertain. CDR3 length: 13 amino acids. V dropped 2 bases and J dropped 4 bases, with 6 bases sitting between them. Germline V gene lookup returns CDR1 SGHTA and CDR2 FQGTGA. The CDR3 coding sequence is TGTGCCAGCAGCTTACCCCCGTACAATGAGCAGTTCTTC. Its translation: CASSLPPYNEQFF.

The chain recombines TRBV9 with TRBJ1-4, with D possibly being TRBD1 (6 bases). The CDR3 has 17 amino acids. CDR1 and CDR2 (germline): SGDLS, YYNGEE. V was trimmed by 4 bases and J by 0 bases, leaving 16 bases between them. The CDR3 bases are TGTGCCAGCAGCCCCGAACCTGCAGGGGCAACTAATGAAAAACTGTTTTTT. As protein: CASSPEPAGATNEKLFF. Looking up the rest from reference TRBV9 and TRBJ1-4 gives the full variable domain: DSGVTQTPKHLITATGQRVTLRCSPRSGDLSVYWYQQSLDQGLQFLIQYYNGEERAKGNILERFSAQQFPDLHSELNLSSLELGDSALYFCASSPEPAGATNEKLFFGSGTQLSVL.

The rearrangement links TRBV29-1 to TRBJ2-5; possible D gene TRBD2, 7 bases. The end of the DNA aligns better with TRBJ2-7, so the J call may be wrong. The CDR3 covers 14 residues. CDR1 is SQVTM and CDR2 is ANQGSEA in the germline V gene. The CDR3 bases are TGCAGCGTGGGAGGGACAACTAGCTCCTACGAGCAGTACTTC. Translated, it gives CSVGGTTSSYEQYF.

Worth noting for this clone: One end of the junction does not line up with germline, which may come from a read error. The rearrangement links TRBV7-6 to TRBJ2-3; TRBD2 aligns across 12 bases. There are 16 residues in the CDR3. CDR1 is SGHVS, CDR2 FNYEAQ, per germline. CDR3 residues: CASSLRGLAGTDAQYF. DNA for the CDR3: TGTGCCAGCAGCTTAAGAGGACTAGCGGGAACAGATGCGCAGTATTTT.

V usage is TRBV5-6 and J usage is TRBJ1-3; D remains unclear. This CDR3 contains 15 residues. From germline, CDR1 is SGHDT and CDR2 YYEEEE. Trimming shortened V by 4 bases and J by 3 bases, and 14 bases separated the two germline ends. The CDR3 DNA is TGTGCCAGCAGCACACCGGGATTCGATGGAAACACCATATATTTT. This translates into CASSTPGFDGNTIYF.

This chain links TRBV6-6 with TRBJ1-2; tentatively, D is TRBD1 (6 bases). Trimming pared 4 bases from V and 8 bases from J, leaving 17 bases between. Per germline, CDR1 MNHNY and CDR2 SVGAGI (reference sequence). CDR3 size: 14 residues. The CDR3 DNA sequence: TGTGCCAGCAGTTCCCCCGGGGGGGCGCTCGGCTACACCTTC. Translating gives CASSSPGGALGYTF.

The chain couples TRBV28 to TRBJ2-4; 9 bases match TRBD2. The CDR3 is 14 amino acids. The V gene end was trimmed by 6 bases and the J gene end by 9 bases; junction bases not matched to a gene: 9. Germline values: CDR1 MDHEN, CDR2 SYDVKM. The CDR3 DNA reads as TGTGCCAGCAGGAATAGCGGGGGAGGGGGCATTCAGTACTTC. As protein: CASRNSGGGGIQYF. Filled out from reference TRBV28 and TRBJ2-4, the complete variable domain reads DVKVTQSSRYLVKRTGEKVFLECVQDMDHENMFWYRQDPGLGLRLIYFSYDVKMKEKGDIPEGYSVSREKKERFSLILESASTNQTSMYLCASRNSGGGGIQYFGAGTRLSVL.

This clone was detected a few times. A read error may account for a junction end that differs from germline. The rearrangement uses TRBV5-4 and TRBJ1-1; D is possibly TRBD1 (6 bases). CDR3 length equals 17 residues. Germline V gene lookup returns CDR1 SGHNT and CDR2 YYREEE (reference sequence). The CDR3, as DNA: TGTGCCAGCAGTTTGGAGGGTTGGGGGGGGCTGAACACTGAAGCTTTCTTT. As protein: CASSLEGWGGLNTEAFF.

The chain has TRBV28 and TRBJ2-6; D remains ambiguous. Per germline, CDR1 MDHEN and CDR2 SYDVKM. The CDR3 is made up of 14 amino acids. Trimming shortened V by 2 bases and J by 4 bases, and 6 bases separated the two germline ends. Here the CDR3 reads CASSLEVGANVLTF. CDR3 nucleotides: TGTGCCAGCAGTTTAGAGGTCGGGGCCAACGTCCTGACTTTC.

The gene calls are TRBV6-1 and TRBJ2-1; D unclear. Germline-derived CDR1 and CDR2 are MNHNS and SASEGT. The CDR3 runs 13 residues. Trimming left V 7 bases short and J 5 bases short, with 12 bases between. The CDR3: CASKKGSNNEQFF. CDR3 coding DNA: TGTGCCAGCAAAAAGGGATCGAACAATGAGCAGTTCTTC.

The chain carries TRBV4-1 and TRBJ1-2, with 9 bases matching TRBD1. Germline values: CDR1 MGHRA, CDR2 YSYEKL. The CDR3 sequence is 15 residues long. V gave up 4 bases and J gave up 6 bases; unmatched junction bases: 9. CDR3 nucleotides: TGCGCCAGCAGCCGGCCTCAACAGGGGGCGGATGGCTACACCTTC. Amino acids: CASSRPQQGADGYTF.

V gene TRBV28 combines with J gene TRBJ1-2; weak D call: TRBD1 (5 bases). The CDR3 has 15 amino acids. CDR1 and CDR2 from the germline V gene are MDHEN and SYDVKM. The V and J ends lost 2 bases and 4 bases respectively, with 14 bases between them. The CDR3 sequence: CASSLGSGVVYGYTF. The CDR3, as DNA: TGTGCCAGCAGTTTAGGGTCGGGGGTGGTCTATGGCTACACCTTC.